Shown below are 9 T cell receptor beta chains from a single sample sequenced in a study of T-cell memory formation after mild COVID-19 (dated by TCRdb to the early 2020s). Libraries came from 5' RACE. The data were produced on an Illumina NovaSeq 6000. TCRdb's own reprocessing of the public reads used fastp at Q25 and MiXCR and kept productive beta chains. Each CDR3 protein appears once, grouped with its most common genes and DNA. The sample records about 400,000 distinct CDR3 sequences, less than 25% of which are singletons. The ten biggest clones cover around 8.8% of the sample. Sequencing was done on a sample of PBMCs or a T cell subset sorted from them (not recorded which). These receptors all come from an adult woman who had mild COVID-19 (a few samples of this study predate the infection). The sample titles of this study are shuffled in the database, so cell type and time point are left out; the donor was told from shared clones.

This rearrangement joins TRBV6-5 to TRBJ1-3; no clear D gene. The CDR3 extends over 13 amino acids. CDR1 and CDR2 (germline): MNHEY, SVGAGI. Deletions cut 6 bases from V and 3 bases from J, with 9 bases between. The CDR3 DNA reads as TGTGCCAGCAGGCCGACTGTTGGAAACACCATATATTTT. It translates to CASRPTVGNTIYF.

V and J are TRBV27 and TRBJ1-6; TRBD1 matches at 8 bases. This CDR3 contains 17 residues. Per the germline V gene, CDR1 is MNHEY and CDR2 is SMNVEV (reference sequence). The J segment lost 2 bases and the V segment lost 4 bases, leaving 7 bases of the junction unmatched. CDR3 nucleotides: TGTGCCAGCAGTTCATTGACAGGGGTACCCTATAATTCACCCCTCCACTTT. It encodes CASSSLTGVPYNSPLHF.

V gene TRBV12-3 or TRBV12-4 combines with J gene TRBJ1-1; TRBD1 might be the D (6 bases). The CDR3 runs to 16 residues. Trimming shortened V by 5 bases and J by 3 bases, and 19 bases separated the two germline ends. The CDR3 coding sequence is TGTGCCAGCAGTCAATATTTATTACAGGGAGACACTGAAGCTTTCTTT. This translates into CASSQYLLQGDTEAFF.

This clonotype was seen more than once but under ten times. The chain has TRBV4-2 and TRBJ2-7; 7 nucleotides match TRBD2. Looked up from germline, CDR1 is LGHNA and CDR2 is YNFKEQ. The CDR3 is 16 amino acids. J lost 2 bases, V lost 0 bases, and 7 bases had no gene match. CDR3 region: CASSQELGSGAYEQYF. The CDR3 region has the DNA TGTGCCAGCAGCCAAGAATTAGGGAGCGGGGCCTACGAGCAGTACTTC.

This chain links TRBV9 with TRBJ1-4; D may be TRBD1 (6 bases). CDR3 length: 14 residues. Germline-derived CDR1 and CDR2 are SGDLS and YYNGEE. V lost 2 bases, J lost 6 bases, and 11 bases lay in between. The CDR3 here is CASSVNRADEKLFF. The CDR3 DNA follows: TGTGCCAGCAGCGTGAACAGGGCTGATGAAAAACTGTTTTTT.

The table lists this clonotype with a few counts. The chain carries TRBV29-1 and TRBJ2-2; maybe TRBD1 (5 bases). Germline V gives CDR1 SQVTM, CDR2 ANQGSEA. This CDR3 comprises 13 residues. V dropped 3 bases and J dropped 0 bases, with 5 bases sitting between them. The CDR3 DNA reads TGCAGCGTTGAGACAGCGAACACCGGGGAGCTGTTTTTT. Its protein is CSVETANTGELFF.

The rearrangement joins TRBV6-1 to TRBJ1-5; D may be TRBD1 (5 bases). This CDR3 is built from 13 residues. Germline CDR1 and CDR2: MNHNS and SASEGT. Between the trimmed V and J ends, which lost 10 bases and 3 bases, there was a span of 13 bases. The CDR3, as DNA: TGTGCCACTTGGGGGAGTTTCAATCAGCCCCAGCATTTT. Amino acid sequence: CATWGSFNQPQHF.

J is TRBJ1-4 and V is TRBV4-2; 7 bases match TRBD1. The CDR3 extends over 14 amino acids. V shed 3 bases, J shed 4 bases, and the junction held 2 bases outside the gene matches. CDR1 and CDR2 from the germline V gene are LGHNA and YNFKEQ. The CDR3 spells CASSHGDSNEKLFF. CDR3 bases: TGTGCCAGCAGCCATGGGGACAGTAATGAAAAACTGTTTTTT.

This clonotype was found a few times. This rearrangement joins TRBV7-7 to TRBJ2-7; weak D call: TRBD2 (5 bases). The CDR3 is 14 amino acids. V was pared by 2 bases and J by 1 base, with 9 bases between. Germline V gene sequence: CDR1 SSHAT, CDR2 FNYEAQ (reference sequence). In DNA form, the CDR3 reads TGTGCCAGCAGCTTAAATGAGCGGTCCTACGAGCAGTACTTC. It specifies CASSLNERSYEQYF.